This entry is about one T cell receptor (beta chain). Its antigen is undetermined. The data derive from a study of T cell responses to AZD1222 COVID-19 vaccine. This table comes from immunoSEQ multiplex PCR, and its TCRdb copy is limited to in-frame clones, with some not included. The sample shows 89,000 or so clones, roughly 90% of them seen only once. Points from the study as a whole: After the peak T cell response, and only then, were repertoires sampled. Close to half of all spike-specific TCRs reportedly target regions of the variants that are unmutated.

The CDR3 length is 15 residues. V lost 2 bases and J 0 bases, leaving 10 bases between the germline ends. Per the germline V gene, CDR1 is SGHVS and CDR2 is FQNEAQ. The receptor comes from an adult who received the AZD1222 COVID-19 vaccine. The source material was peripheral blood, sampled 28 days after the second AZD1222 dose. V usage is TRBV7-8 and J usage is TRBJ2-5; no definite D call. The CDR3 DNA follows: TGTGCCAGCAGCTTACAGCGTGGCAACCAAGAGACCCAGTACTTC. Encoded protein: CASSLQRGNQETQYF. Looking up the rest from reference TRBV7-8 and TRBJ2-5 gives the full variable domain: GAGVSQSPRYKVAKRGQDVALRCDPISGHVSLFWYQQALGQGPEFLTYFQNEAQLDKSGLPSDRFFAERPEGSVSTLKIQRTQQEDSAVYLCASSLQRGNQETQYFGPGTRLLVL.